The next 30 T cell receptor beta chains were all read from a single sample in a study of CD8+CD57+ T cells in acquired aplastic anemia. Patients chosen for sequencing had CD8+CD57+ cells that had expanded, as shown by flow cytometry. Genomic DNA constituted the template upon which TCR beta VDJ and CDR3 profiling was performed. TCRdb analysed the reads with MiXCR anew, one entry per CDR3 protein. Among roughly 170,000 distinct CDR3 sequences listed, around 50% were seen once. The sample comprised sorted CD4+, CD8+, or CD8+CD57+ T cells (not recorded which) from PBMCs. The source of these receptors is a human donor with aplastic anemia.

This chain joins TRBV20-1 and TRBJ2-7; D remains ambiguous. The CDR3 extends over 14 amino acids. Trimming took 3 bases from V and 4 from J, leaving 16 bases between them. Germline loops: CDR1 DFQATT, CDR2 SNEGSKA (reference sequence). CDR3 region: CSASTPPRIYEQYF. In DNA form, the CDR3 reads TGCAGTGCTAGTACACCACCTCGTATTTACGAGCAGTACTTC.

In its sample, this clonotype was seen many times. V and J are TRBV28 and TRBJ2-7; D tentatively fits TRBD1 or TRBD2 (5 bases each). The length of the CDR3 is 14 residues. Per germline, CDR1 MDHEN and CDR2 SYDVKM. V shed 5 bases and J shed 2 bases, with 13 bases lying between them. The CDR3 spells CASSTGTAPYEQYF. DNA for the CDR3: TGTGCCAGCAGTACCGGGACGGCCCCCTACGAGCAGTACTTC. The full variable domain, rest sourced from reference TRBV28 and TRBJ2-7, is DVKVTQSSRYLVKRTGEKVFLECVQDMDHENMFWYRQDPGLGLRLIYFSYDVKMKEKGDIPEGYSVSREKKERFSLILESASTNQTSMYLCASSTGTAPYEQYFGPGTRLTVT.

This chain uses TRBV24-1 with TRBJ2-3, with 7 bases that match TRBD2. Germline V lookup: CDR1 KGHDR, CDR2 SFDVKD. V gave up 5 bases and J gave up 2 bases; unmatched junction bases: 3. This CDR3 comprises 14 residues. This CDR3 is CATSVGGTTDTQYF. The CDR3 region has the DNA TGTGCCACCAGTGTGGGGGGGACCACAGATACGCAGTATTTT.

This clonotype was seen a few times. V is TRBV9 and J is TRBJ1-2; 9 bases line up with TRBD1. Germline V CDR1 and CDR2: SGDLS, YYNGEE. V trimming: 3 bases; J trimming: 3 bases; junction bases outside the gene matches: 3. The CDR3 covers 14 residues. The CDR3 is CASSEGQGYYGYTF. CDR3 bases: TGTGCCAGCAGCGAGGGACAGGGATACTATGGCTACACCTTC.

This clonotype was counted ten times or more. The chain joins TRBV12-5 to TRBJ1-5, with D perhaps TRBD1 (6 bases). V lost 8 bases to trimming and J lost 1 base, with 15 bases between them. This CDR3 has 15 amino acids. Per germline, CDR1 LGHNT and CDR2 FRNRAP. CDR3 sequence (DNA): TGTGCTAGTCAGGCACAGGGAGGAAGCAATCAGCCCCAGCATTTT. It translates to CASQAQGGSNQPQHF.

There are a few counts of this clonotype. The chain has TRBV7-3 and TRBJ1-4; no definite D call. Germline V gene lookup returns CDR1 SGHTA and CDR2 FQGTGA. CDR3 length: 10 residues. Trimming left V 6 bases short and J 10 bases short, with 6 bases between. CDR3 loop: CASSRPKLFF. CDR3 sequence (DNA): TGTGCCAGCAGTAGACCAAAACTGTTTTTT.

The chain combines TRBV2 with TRBJ1-3, with D perhaps TRBD1 (5 bases). The V end was cut by 2 bases, the J end by 0 bases, with 8 bases between. The length of the CDR3 is 15 residues. Germline V lookup: CDR1 SNHLY, CDR2 FYNNEI. The CDR3 DNA reads TGTGCCAGCAGTGAACAGGGACTCTCTGGAAACACCATATATTTT. The encoded protein is CASSEQGLSGNTIYF.

The V gene is TRBV15, the J gene TRBJ2-1; 7 bases match TRBD2. This CDR3 spans 17 amino acids. Germline CDR1 and CDR2: LNHNV and YYDKDF (reference sequence). V lost 3 bases, J lost 3 bases, and 11 bases stayed unmatched. The DNA of the CDR3 is TGTGCCACCAGCAGCGTAGGGGCCGGCGGGGGCTACAATGAGCAGTTCTTC. It specifies CATSSVGAGGGYNEQFF.

This clonotype was picked up many times. Relative to the germline gene, one junction end is altered; a read error may explain this. V gene TRBV20-1 combines with J gene TRBJ2-5; a weak D match, TRBD1 (6 bases). Germline V lookup: CDR1 DFQATT, CDR2 SNEGSKA (reference sequence). The CDR3 has 13 residues. The CDR3 reads CSVRGGNQETQYF. The CDR3 coding sequence is TGCAGTGTTAGAGGGGGTAACCAAGAGACCCAGTACTTC.

This clonotype was found many times. V gene TRBV9 combines with J gene TRBJ2-5, with 11 bases aligning to TRBD2. The J segment lost 0 bases and the V segment lost 2 bases, leaving 3 bases of the junction unmatched. CDR1 is SGDLS and CDR2 is YYNGEE in the germline V gene. There are 16 residues in the CDR3. CDR3 coding DNA: TGTGCCAGCAGCGTCTCTAGCGGGGGGCACCAAGAGACCCAGTACTTC. This translates into CASSVSSGGHQETQYF.

The gene calls are TRBV5-1 and TRBJ2-7; D is possibly TRBD1 (6 bases). CDR3 length: 13 residues. Germline V gene lookup returns CDR1 SGHRS and CDR2 YFSETQ. The V and J ends lost 3 bases and 6 bases respectively, with 13 bases between them. The CDR3 loop is CASSYEQGSEQYF. CDR3 DNA: TGCGCCAGCAGCTATGAACAGGGTTCCGAGCAGTACTTC. Supplemented by reference TRBV5-1 and TRBJ2-7, the full variable domain reads KAGVTQTPRYLIKTRGQQVTLSCSPISGHRSVSWYQQTPGQGLQFLFEYFSETQRNKGNFPGRFSGRQFSNSRSEMNVSTLELGDSALYLCASSYEQGSEQYFGPGTRLTVT.

In this sample, this clonotype turned up once. Compared with germline, one end of the junction differs, possibly owing to a read error. This chain uses TRBV2 with TRBJ1-4, with TRBD1 matching over 7 bases. The CDR3 contains 15 residues. Germline loops: CDR1 SNHLY, CDR2 FYNNEI. CDR3 DNA: TGTGCCAGCAAATCTGGGGACAGAGCAACCGAAAAGCTGTTTTTT. Translation: CASKSGDRATEKLFF.

On this clonotype: A much larger clone differs by one base, so this may be a read error. V usage is TRBV19 and J usage is TRBJ1-4, with 8 bases fitting TRBD1. The CDR3 runs 18 residues. Germline loops: CDR1 LNHDA, CDR2 SQIVND (reference sequence). CDR3 sequence (DNA): TGTGCCGGTAGTAAAAGACAGGGGACATTTGCAACTAATGAAAAACTGTTTTTT. Its translation: CAGSKRQGTFATNEKLFF. Combining the CDR3 with reference TRBV19 and TRBJ1-4 gives the whole variable domain DGGITQSPKYLFRKEGQNVTLSCEQNLNHDAMYWYRQDPGQGLRLIYYSQIVNDFQKGDIAEGYSVSREKKESFPLTVTSAQKNPTAFYLCAGSKRQGTFATNEKLFFGSGTQLSVL.

Notes on this clonotype: Germline is not matched at one junction end, which may reflect a read error. The chain is built from TRBV2 and TRBJ2-2; D perhaps matches TRBD1 (6 bases). Germline lookup yields CDR1 SNHLY and CDR2 FYNNEI. The CDR3 covers 15 residues. The CDR3 DNA is TGTGCCGGCAGTGTTAGGACAGTGCTTGACGGGGAGCTGTTTTTT. This translates into CAGSVRTVLDGELFF.

This clonotype has at least ten counts. The chain combines TRBV10-3 with TRBJ2-3, with D tentatively TRBD1 or TRBD2 (5 bases each). The CDR3 is 15 amino acids. Per germline, CDR1 ENHRY and CDR2 SYGVKD. The ends were cut back, 5 bases at V and 0 bases at J, with 12 bases in the middle. The CDR3 DNA is TGTGCCATCAGTAAAGGGACGGCTAGCACAGATACGCAGTATTTT. Amino acid sequence: CAISKGTASTDTQYF.

This clonotype has a count of ten or more. The chain is built from TRBV5-4 and TRBJ1-6; 7 nucleotides line up with TRBD1. Germline assignment: CDR1 SGHNT and CDR2 YYREEE (reference sequence). V shed 0 bases and J 14 bases; nucleotides not matched to a gene: 11. CDR3 length: 15 amino acids. This CDR3 reads CASSLEGTAARSLHF. In DNA, the CDR3 is TGTGCCAGCAGCTTGGAGGGGACAGCCGCGAGGTCCCTCCACTTT.

The rearrangement uses TRBV6-1 and TRBJ1-1; perhaps TRBD1 as D (5 bases). V dropped 4 bases and J dropped 6 bases, with 9 bases sitting between them. The CDR3 sequence is 12 residues long. The germline V gene has CDR1 MNHNS and CDR2 SASEGT. In nucleotides, the CDR3 is TGTGCCAGCAGTGCATACAGGTCTGAAGCTTTCTTT. Translated: CASSAYRSEAFF.

This clonotype has at least ten counts. The V and J genes are TRBV19 and TRBJ2-3; D gene unclear. The CDR3 covers 14 residues. V was cut by 7 bases and J by 0 bases, with 11 bases left in between. Germline-derived CDR1 and CDR2 are LNHDA and SQIVND (reference sequence). DNA for the CDR3: TGTGCCAGTAAAGTTAGTTCCAGCACAGATACGCAGTATTTT. Protein sequence: CASKVSSSTDTQYF.

This rearrangement joins TRBV19 to TRBJ1-1; 7 positions match TRBD1. Germline V CDR1 and CDR2: LNHDA, SQIVND (reference sequence). This CDR3 has 16 amino acids. V shed 4 bases and J 0 bases; nucleotides not matched to a gene: 8. The CDR3 nucleotides read TGTGCCAGTAGTAACCTACGGACAGGAGTGAACACTGAAGCTTTCTTT. This translates into CASSNLRTGVNTEAFF.

The sample holds many counts of this clonotype. CDR3 nucleotides: TGTGCCAGCAGCTCGACAGGGGCTAACTATGGCTACACCTTC. This sequence encodes CASSSTGANYGYTF. The genes are TRBV5-6 and TRBJ1-2; 8 nucleotides line up with TRBD1. The V gene end was trimmed by 3 bases and the J gene end by 0 bases; junction bases not matched to a gene: 1. The CDR3 totals 14 residues. Germline values: CDR1 SGHDT, CDR2 YYEEEE.

Notes on this clonotype: The junction departs from the called germline gene at one end, perhaps through a read error. V and J are TRBV10-3 and TRBJ1-1; no definite D call. The CDR3 runs to 13 residues. Germline V gene sequence: CDR1 ENHRY, CDR2 SYGVKD. CDR3 DNA: TGTGCCAGCAGTGTAACAACGAACACTGAAGCTTTCTTT. Translation gives CASSVTTNTEAFF.

The chain couples TRBV7-6 to TRBJ1-4, with 7 nucleotides matching TRBD1. CDR1 and CDR2 from the germline V gene are SGHVS and FNYEAQ. V lost 8 bases to trimming and J lost 8 bases; unmatched junction nucleotides: 5. This CDR3 contains 12 residues. The CDR3: CASGNRGEKLFF. The CDR3 coding sequence is TGTGCCAGCGGGAACAGGGGAGAAAAACTGTTTTTT.

This clonotype was recorded at least ten times. This sequence joins TRBV7-8 and TRBJ2-2; D is possibly TRBD2 (5 bases). Trimming removed 3 bases at V and 3 bases at J, with 11 bases between. Germline assignment: CDR1 SGHVS and CDR2 FQNEAQ. There are 15 residues in the CDR3. CDR3 region: CASSFWVRDTGELFF. DNA of the CDR3: TGTGCCAGCAGCTTTTGGGTGAGGGACACCGGGGAGCTGTTTTTT.

This clonotype has a count of ten or more. The chain couples TRBV24-1 to TRBJ2-1; 10 bases align to TRBD2. This CDR3 comprises 15 residues. Germline-derived CDR1 and CDR2 are KGHDR and SFDVKD. The junction had 0 bases not matched to a gene; V was cut back by 2 bases and J by 3 bases. The CDR3 DNA sequence: TGTGCCACCAGTGATTCTAGCGGGGGCTACAATGAGCAGTTCTTC. Protein sequence: CATSDSSGGYNEQFF.

This clonotype came up a few times. This chain connects TRBV29-1 to TRBJ2-6; D is uncertain. V was clipped by 4 bases and J by 2 bases, with 9 bases between them. CDR1 is SQVTM, CDR2 ANQGSEA, per germline. This CDR3 comprises 14 residues. The CDR3 region is CSVGAGAGANVLTF. CDR3 in DNA: TGCAGCGTTGGGGCTGGGGCTGGGGCCAACGTCCTGACTTTC.

This clonotype has ten or more counts. V usage is TRBV10-1 and J usage is TRBJ1-1; the D gene is possibly TRBD1 (5 bases). The CDR3 spans 14 residues. The V gene lost 6 bases and the J gene lost 2 bases, with 13 bases spanning the gap. Germline CDR1 is WNHNN and CDR2 is SYGVQD (reference sequence). The CDR3 is CASRGQGPNTEAFF. The CDR3 nucleotides read TGCGCCAGCAGGGGCCAGGGCCCTAACACTGAAGCTTTCTTT.

The chain has TRBV19 and TRBJ2-1; 11 bases fit TRBD2. The CDR3 contains 19 residues. Trimming at V came to 4 bases and at J to 3 bases, leaving 14 bases not matched to a gene. The germline V gene has CDR1 LNHDA and CDR2 SQIVND (reference sequence). The CDR3 sequence is CASSKRALAGDPIYNEQFF. As DNA, the CDR3 is TGTGCCAGTAGTAAAAGGGCACTAGCGGGGGACCCGATCTACAATGAGCAGTTCTTC.

Remarks on this clonotype: It may be a read error: a sequence one base away is much more abundant. This chain links TRBV19 with TRBJ2-1; 7 bases match TRBD2. The V gene's germline CDR1 is LNHDA and CDR2 SQIVND (reference sequence). With 11 bases clipped from V and 4 bases from J, the junction kept 17 bases outside the gene matches. The CDR3 extends over 16 amino acids. CDR3 sequence: CASHPSGLDLYNEQFF. The CDR3, as DNA: TGTGCCTCTCATCCCAGTGGACTAGATCTTTACAATGAGCAGTTCTTC.

The J gene is TRBJ2-3, the V gene TRBV6-5; D remains ambiguous. The ends were cut back, 2 bases at V and 2 bases at J, with 11 bases in the middle. This CDR3 contains 15 residues. CDR1 is MNHEY, CDR2 SVGAGI, per germline. The CDR3 region has the DNA TGTGCCAGCAGTTACGATTTGAGTTACACAGATACGCAGTATTTT. This gives the protein CASSYDLSYTDTQYF.

V gene TRBV12-5 combines with J gene TRBJ2-3; 7 nucleotides match TRBD1. CDR1 and CDR2 from the germline V gene are LGHNT and FRNRAP. The V gene end was trimmed by 5 bases and the J gene end by 0 bases; junction bases not matched to a gene: 8. This CDR3 spans 16 amino acids. The CDR3 region is CASGLGQLHSTDTQYF. The CDR3 DNA is TGTGCTAGTGGTCTGGGACAGCTTCATAGCACAGATACGCAGTATTTT.